This is a list of T cell receptor beta chains from one sample in a study of Graves' ophthalmopathy and Graves' hyperthyroidism. A single record per CDR3 protein comes from TCRdb applying MiXCR to the multiplex PCR reads. Of over a million distinct CDR3 sequences listed, 36% are singletons. Sequencing was carried out using peripheral blood or thyroid tissue (not recorded which). These receptors were obtained from an adult man with Graves' hyperthyroidism. Each CDR3 is given with its conserved first and last residue. The D gene is left open where the match is weak. Expanded clones are given a class, and other clones once, few, many or no size at all.

NA	TRBJ1-1	TRBV12-3/TRBV12-4	many	CASVTNTEAFF	TGTGCCAGCGTCACGAACACTGAAGCTTTCTTT
NA	TRBJ2-2	TRBV20-1	few	CSAQAAGDTGELFF	TGCAGTGCCCAAGCCGCAGGGGACACCGGGGAGCTGTTTTTT
NA	TRBJ2-5	TRBV3-1	NA	CASSQLDKGPRETQYF	TGTGCCAGCAGCCAACTTGACAAAGGACCTAGAGAGACCCAGTACTTC
NA	TRBJ2-7	TRBV12-3/TRBV12-4	few	CASSLQGIPYEQYF	TGTGCCAGCAGCCTCCAGGGGATCCCCTACGAGCAGTACTTC
NA	TRBJ2-6	TRBV5-1	few	CASSPGTAGANVLTF	TGCGCCAGCAGCCCCGGGACCGCTGGGGCCAACGTCCTGACTTTC
NA	TRBJ1-5	TRBV12-3/TRBV12-4	NA	CASSRSANEHF	TGTGCCAGCAGCCGTAGCGCTAACGAGCATTTT
NA	TRBJ1-5	TRBV2	once	CASLVGGQPQHF	TGTGCCAGCTTAGTGGGGGGGCAGCCCCAGCATTTT
NA	TRBJ2-5	TRBV10-3	many	CASNRQGLEREDGTQYF	TGTGCCAGCAACCGACAGGGGTTGGAGCGGGAGGACGGGACCCAGTACTTC
NA	TRBJ1-1	TRBV30	NA	CAWSIGRNTEAFF	TGTGCCTGGAGCATCGGTCGGAACACTGAAGCTTTCTTC
TRBD1	TRBJ1-1	TRBV5-1	NA	CASSLAGTGTSKAFF	TGCGCCAGCAGCTTGGCCGGGACAGGCACCTCCAAAGCTTTCTTT
NA	TRBJ2-7	TRBV13	NA	CASSYSVVGYEQYF	TGTGCCAGCAGCTACTCTGTGGTTGGCTACGAGCAGTACTTC
NA	TRBJ1-1	TRBV7-3	many	CASSGTNMATEAFF	TGTGCCAGCAGCGGGACCAATATGGCCACTGAAGCTTTCTTT
TRBD2	TRBJ2-7	TRBV29-1	NA	CSFGYGLAAYEQYF	TGCAGCTTCGGATATGGGCTAGCGGCCTACGAGCAGTACTTC
TRBD1	TRBJ1-3	TRBV12-3/TRBV12-4	few	CASSLYVTGSGNTIYF	TGTGCCAGCAGTTTATATGTGACAGGGTCTGGAAACACCATATATTTT
NA	TRBJ2-7	TRBV10-3	NA	CAIRGSVLMPTEQYF	TGTGCCATCAGGGGTAGCGTATTAATGCCCACCGAGCAGTACTTC
NA	TRBJ2-7	TRBV6-2/TRBV6-3	few	CASSYSSGRNYEQYF	TGTGCCAGCAGTTACTCGTCAGGACGGAACTACGAGCAGTACTTC
NA	TRBJ1-3	TRBV29-1	NA	CSVESGEARNTIYF	TGCAGCGTTGAATCAGGGGAAGCCCGAAACACCATATATTTT
NA	TRBJ1-1	TRBV7-8	few	CASSQDNGAEAFF	TGTGCCAGTAGCCAAGATAATGGGGCCGAAGCTTTCTTT